These 16 T cell receptor beta chains were sequenced from one sample in a study of T cell therapy after organ transplantation. No antigens are known for them. Time point specified: 20-29 weeks after completion of therapy. Clones were sequenced by immunoSEQ multiplex PCR, and TCRdb holds only the in-frame ones, with some missing. The table lists 17,000 or so clones, 85% of them singletons. The input for sequencing was CD8+ T cells from blood, taken after autologous CMV-specific T cell therapy. All receptors derive from a human patient who had received a solid organ transplant and had CMV disease. Among the T cells, some may be from the graft donor.

The gene calls are TRBV18 and TRBJ2-7; D ambiguous. Germline CDR1 reads KGHSH; CDR2 reads LQKENI. The CDR3 spans 14 residues. Between the trimmed V and J ends, which lost 2 bases and 5 bases, there was a span of 13 bases. The CDR3 nucleotides read TGTGCCAGCTCACCATCCGGGTCCCTTGACGAGCAGTACTTC. Amino acids: CASSPSGSLDEQYF.

This clone was seen a handful of times. Other nucleotide sequences in the sample specify the same CDR3. The chain has TRBV19 and TRBJ2-1; no clear D. Germline V gene data show CDR1 as LNHDA and CDR2 as SQIVND (reference sequence). V was pared by 3 bases and J by 5 bases, with 14 bases between. This CDR3 spans 15 amino acids. CDR3 region: CASSIGPLEHNEQFF. The CDR3 coding sequence is TGTGCCAGTAGTATTGGGCCCCTTGAACACAATGAGCAGTTCTTC.

The chain is built from TRBV5-6 and TRBJ2-1, with 9 bases fitting TRBD2. From germline, CDR1 is SGHDT and CDR2 YYEEEE. The CDR3 has 16 amino acids. The trim removed 1 base at V and 9 bases at J, leaving 11 bases unmatched. Here the CDR3 DNA reads TGTGCCAGCAGCTTGACCCCTAGCGGGGAGGATTTTGAGCAGTTCTTC. Protein: CASSLTPSGEDFEQFF.

The chain has TRBV5-6 and TRBJ2-7; 7 nucleotides agree with TRBD1. There are 15 residues in the CDR3. The germline V gene has CDR1 SGHDT and CDR2 YYEEEE. Losses at the gene ends were 3 bases for V and 3 bases for J; bases not matched to a gene: 9. CDR3 region: CASSSETGHSYEQYF. CDR3 sequence (DNA): TGTGCCAGCAGCTCAGAGACAGGGCATAGCTACGAGCAGTACTTC. The variable domain in full, with the rest retrieved from reference TRBV5-6 and TRBJ2-7, is DAGVTQSPTHLIKTRGQQVTLRCSPKSGHDTVSWYQQALGQGPQFIFQYYEEEERQRGNFPDRFSGHQFPNYSSELNVNALLLGDSALYLCASSSETGHSYEQYFGPGTRLTVT.

CDR3 amino acids: CASSYPVGDGYTF. CDR3 nucleotides: TGTGCCAGCAGTTACCCCGTGGGGGATGGCTACACCTTC. The rearrangement links TRBV6-6 to TRBJ1-2; the D gene is possibly TRBD1 (5 bases). In germline, CDR1 is MNHNY, CDR2 SVGAGI (reference sequence). The V end was cut by 2 bases, the J end by 6 bases, with 10 bases between. This CDR3 has 13 residues.

The V gene is TRBV30, the J gene TRBJ2-3; 9 bases fit TRBD2. Germline V gene data show CDR1 as GTSNPN and CDR2 as SVGIG (reference sequence). V shed 3 bases, J shed 3 bases, and the junction held 7 bases outside the gene matches. The CDR3 extends over 15 amino acids. The CDR3 region has the DNA TGTGCCTGGAGGTTAGGTAGCGGGAGAACAGATACGCAGTATTTT. As protein: CAWRLGSGRTDTQYF.

The gene calls are TRBV4-3 and TRBJ2-1, with 11 bases fitting TRBD2. The CDR3 runs to 16 residues. V shed 1 base and J 3 bases; nucleotides not matched to a gene: 2. CDR1 and CDR2 from the germline V gene are LGHNA and YSLEER. CDR3 region: CASSQASGGHYNEQFF. The CDR3 DNA sequence: TGCGCCAGCAGCCAAGCTAGCGGGGGGCACTACAATGAGCAGTTCTTC.

The chain joins TRBV27 to TRBJ1-1; D not certain. Germline-derived CDR1 and CDR2 are MNHEY and SMNVEV (reference sequence). CDR3 length equals 13 residues. Trimming took off 7 bases at V and 1 base at J, with 10 bases between the two ends. CDR3 protein: CASTSRPNTEAFF. CDR3 sequence (DNA): TGTGCCAGCACGTCCCGCCCGAACACTGAAGCTTTCTTT.

The V gene is TRBV6-5, the J gene TRBJ2-2; the D gene could be TRBD1 or TRBD2 (7 bases each). Germline V gives CDR1 MNHEY, CDR2 SVGAGI. The CDR3 contains 15 residues. Trimming stripped 1 base from V and 5 bases from J, with 11 bases between. For the CDR3, the DNA is TGTGCCAGCAGTTACTGGCAGGGGGGGACCGGGGAGCTGTTTTTT. Translated, it gives CASSYWQGGTGELFF.

The CDR3 reads CASRATSGRDLDTQYF. The CDR3 region has the DNA TGTGCCAGCAGAGCCACTAGCGGGAGGGATTTAGATACGCAGTATTTT. The rearrangement links TRBV7-9 to TRBJ2-3, with TRBD2 matching 13 bases. CDR1 is SEHNR and CDR2 is FQNEAQ in the germline V gene (reference sequence). The CDR3 loop spans 16 amino acids. The V segment lost 6 bases and the J segment 5 bases; nucleotides outside the gene matches: 8.

This sequence joins TRBV29-1 and TRBJ2-1; possible D gene TRBD2, 6 bases. Germline CDR1 and CDR2: SQVTM and ANQGSEA. The V and J ends lost 3 bases and 5 bases respectively, with 14 bases between them. The CDR3 contains 14 residues. The CDR3, as DNA: TGCAGCGTTGACTACTGGAGGGGCAACAATGAGCAGTTCTTC. Translated, it gives CSVDYWRGNNEQFF.

This clone was picked up many times. The J gene is TRBJ1-1, the V gene TRBV25-1; D gene unclear. This CDR3 spans 13 amino acids. V shed 5 bases and J shed 11 bases, with 18 bases lying between them. The germline CDR1 and CDR2 sequences are MGHDK and SYGVNS. The CDR3 region has the DNA TGTGCCAGCAGTACGGGGTCGGACCTGGAGGCTTTCTTT. Translating gives CASSTGSDLEAFF.

This rearrangement joins TRBV13 to TRBJ2-7, with 8 nucleotides matching TRBD1. CDR3 length equals 14 residues. CDR1 PRHDT and CDR2 FYEKMQ come from the germline V gene (reference sequence). Trimming removed 3 bases from V and 6 bases from J; junction bases left unmatched: 7. CDR3 nucleotides: TGTGCCAGCAGCTTCGGCAGGGGGCGGGGCGAGCAGTACTTC. It specifies CASSFGRGRGEQYF.

V and J are TRBV27 and TRBJ2-7; 7 nucleotides agree with TRBD1. The V gene end was trimmed by 0 bases and the J gene end by 3 bases; junction bases not matched to a gene: 8. CDR3 length: 16 amino acids. CDR1 is MNHEY and CDR2 is SMNVEV in the germline V gene (reference sequence). CDR3 protein: CASSLSIGTVDYEQYF. CDR3 sequence (DNA): TGTGCCAGCAGTTTATCGATCGGGACAGTCGACTACGAGCAGTACTTC.

The genes are TRBV30 and TRBJ1-5, with D unresolved. The CDR3 is 12 amino acids. V dropped 0 bases and J dropped 6 bases, with 6 bases sitting between them. CDR1 and CDR2 (germline): GTSNPN, SVGIG (reference sequence). The CDR3 loop reads CAWSVGPQPQHF. CDR3 DNA sequence: TGTGCCTGGAGTGTAGGCCCTCAGCCCCAGCATTTT.

This clone was recorded a few times. The rearrangement joins TRBV7-9 to TRBJ1-2; D is unresolved. Germline CDR1 is SEHNR and CDR2 is FQNEAQ (reference sequence). Trimming removed 3 bases from V and 0 bases from J, with 8 bases in between. The CDR3 sequence is 14 residues long. Here the CDR3 DNA reads TGTGCCAGCAGCTTCGACACATCTAACTATGGCTACACCTTC. Translation gives CASSFDTSNYGYTF.